The sequence of this TCR beta chain was determined in a study of control samples from healthy donors and cancer patients. CDR3 length: 15 amino acids. Germline V gene sequence: CDR1 LGHDT, CDR2 YNNKEL (reference sequence). V lost 1 base, J lost 7 bases, and 7 bases stayed unmatched. Generated by immunoSEQ multiplex PCR, the TCRdb table keeps only in-frame clones and is missing some. The table lists 180,000 or so clones, 91% of them singletons, with about 1.4% in the top ten. The sequence derives from a woman between 25 and 40 years old in good health. The material sequenced was blood. The rearrangement uses TRBV3-1 (or the pseudogene TRBV3-2) and TRBJ1-2; 9 bases line up with TRBD1. CDR3 DNA: TGTGCCAGCAGCCAAGTCGGGACAGGGTACGCTGGCTACACCTTC. Its translation is CASSQVGTGYAGYTF.